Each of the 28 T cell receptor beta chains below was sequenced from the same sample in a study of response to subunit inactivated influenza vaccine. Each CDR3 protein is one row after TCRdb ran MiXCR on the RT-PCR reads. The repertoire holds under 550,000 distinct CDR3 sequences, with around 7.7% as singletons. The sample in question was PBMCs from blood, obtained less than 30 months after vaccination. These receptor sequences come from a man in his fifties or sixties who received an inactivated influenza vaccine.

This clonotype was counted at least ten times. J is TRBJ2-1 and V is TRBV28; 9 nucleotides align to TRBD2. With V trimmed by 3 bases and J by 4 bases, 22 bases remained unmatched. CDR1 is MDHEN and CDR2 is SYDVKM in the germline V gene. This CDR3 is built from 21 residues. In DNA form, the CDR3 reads TGTGCCAGCAGTTTCGAACGACCTCTAGGCAGCGGGGGGCGGGATTACAATGAGCAGTTCTTC. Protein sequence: CASSFERPLGSGGRDYNEQFF.

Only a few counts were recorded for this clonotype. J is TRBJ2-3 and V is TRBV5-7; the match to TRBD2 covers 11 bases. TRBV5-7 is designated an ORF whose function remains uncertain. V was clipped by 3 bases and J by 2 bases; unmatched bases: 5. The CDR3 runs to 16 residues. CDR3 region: CASSCVAGGNTDTQYF. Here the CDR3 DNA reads TGTGCCAGCAGCTGTGTAGCGGGAGGGAACACAGATACGCAGTATTTT.

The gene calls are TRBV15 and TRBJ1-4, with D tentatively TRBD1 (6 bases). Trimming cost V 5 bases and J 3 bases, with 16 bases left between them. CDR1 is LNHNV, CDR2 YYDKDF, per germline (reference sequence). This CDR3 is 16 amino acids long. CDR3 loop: CATSGPQTGSNEKLFF. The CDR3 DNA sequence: TGTGCCACCAGCGGACCCCAGACAGGATCTAATGAAAAACTGTTTTTT. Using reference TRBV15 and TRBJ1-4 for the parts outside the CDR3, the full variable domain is DAMVIQNPRYQVTQFGKPVTLSCSQTLNHNVMYWYQQKSSQAPKLLFHYYDKDFNNEADTPDNFQSRRPNTSFCFLDIRSPGLGDTAMYLCATSGPQTGSNEKLFFGSGTQLSVL.

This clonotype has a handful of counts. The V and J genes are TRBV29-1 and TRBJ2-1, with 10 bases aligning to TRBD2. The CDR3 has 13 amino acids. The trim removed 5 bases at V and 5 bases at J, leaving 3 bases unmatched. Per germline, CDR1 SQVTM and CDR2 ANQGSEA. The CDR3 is CSVLAGGNNEQFF. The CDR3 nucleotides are TGCAGCGTTTTAGCGGGAGGCAACAATGAGCAGTTCTTC.

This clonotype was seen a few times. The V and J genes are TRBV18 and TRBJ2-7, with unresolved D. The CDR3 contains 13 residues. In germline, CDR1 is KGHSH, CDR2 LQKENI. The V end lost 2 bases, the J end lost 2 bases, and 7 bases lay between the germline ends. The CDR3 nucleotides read TGTGCCAGCTCACCAGGATTTGCCTACGAGCAGTACTTC. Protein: CASSPGFAYEQYF. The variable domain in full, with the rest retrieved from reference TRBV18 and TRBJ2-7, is NAGVMQNPRHLVRRRGQEARLRCSPMKGHSHVYWYRQLPEEGLKFMVYLQKENIIDESGMPKERFSAEFPKEGPSILRIQQVVRGDSAAYFCASSPGFAYEQYFGPGTRLTVT.

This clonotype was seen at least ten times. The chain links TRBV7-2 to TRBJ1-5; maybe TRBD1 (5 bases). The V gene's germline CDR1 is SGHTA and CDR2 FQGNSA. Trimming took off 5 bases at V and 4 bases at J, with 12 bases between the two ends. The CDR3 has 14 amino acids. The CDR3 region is CASSPATVNQPQHF. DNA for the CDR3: TGTGCCAGCAGCCCCGCGACAGTAAATCAGCCCCAGCATTTT.

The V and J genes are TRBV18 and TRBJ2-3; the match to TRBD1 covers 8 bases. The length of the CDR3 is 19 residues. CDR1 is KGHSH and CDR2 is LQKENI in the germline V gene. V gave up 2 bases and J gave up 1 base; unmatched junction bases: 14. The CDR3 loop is CASSPEFRDRGRGTDTQYF. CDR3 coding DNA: TGTGCCAGCTCACCAGAATTCAGAGACAGGGGCCGAGGCACAGATACGCAGTATTTT.

The CDR3 DNA is TGTGCCAGCAGAGGCAGACCGGCTACTAATGAAAAACTGTTTTTT. This encodes CASRGRPATNEKLFF. The rearrangement joins TRBV25-1 to TRBJ1-4; D remains ambiguous. CDR3 length equals 15 residues. The V end lost 6 bases, the J end lost 2 bases, and 13 bases lay between the germline ends. The germline CDR1 and CDR2 sequences are MGHDK and SYGVNS.

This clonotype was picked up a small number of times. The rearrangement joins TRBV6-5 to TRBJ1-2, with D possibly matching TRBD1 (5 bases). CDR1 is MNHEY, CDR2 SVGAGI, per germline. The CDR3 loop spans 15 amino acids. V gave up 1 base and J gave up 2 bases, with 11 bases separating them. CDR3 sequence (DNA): TGTGCCAGCAGTTACTTCAGGGTTGGGAACTATGGCTACACCTTC. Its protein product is CASSYFRVGNYGYTF.

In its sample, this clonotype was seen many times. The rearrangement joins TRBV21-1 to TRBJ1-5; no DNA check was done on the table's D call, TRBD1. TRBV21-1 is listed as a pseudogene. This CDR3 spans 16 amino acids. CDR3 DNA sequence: TGTGCCAGCAGCAAGGAGTATCAGGGAATTCCTCAGCCCCAGCATTTT. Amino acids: CASSKEYQGIPQPQHF.

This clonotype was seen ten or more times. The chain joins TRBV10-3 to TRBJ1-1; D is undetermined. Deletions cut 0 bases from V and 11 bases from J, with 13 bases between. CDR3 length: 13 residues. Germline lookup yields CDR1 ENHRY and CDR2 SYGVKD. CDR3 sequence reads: CAISESVAFGAFF. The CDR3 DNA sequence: TGTGCCATCAGTGAGTCTGTGGCATTTGGTGCTTTCTTT.

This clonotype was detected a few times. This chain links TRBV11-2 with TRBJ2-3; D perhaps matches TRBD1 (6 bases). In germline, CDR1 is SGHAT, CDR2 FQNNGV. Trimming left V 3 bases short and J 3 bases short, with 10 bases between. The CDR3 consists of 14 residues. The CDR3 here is CASSFTQGTDTQYF. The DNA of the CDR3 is TGTGCCAGCAGCTTCACACAGGGAACAGATACGCAGTATTTT.

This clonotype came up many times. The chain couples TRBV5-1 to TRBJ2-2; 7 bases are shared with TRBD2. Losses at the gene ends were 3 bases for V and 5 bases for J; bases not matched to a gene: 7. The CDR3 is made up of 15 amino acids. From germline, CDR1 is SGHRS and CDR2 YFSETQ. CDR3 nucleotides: TGCGCCAGCAGCTCCGGACTAGTTTCAACCGGGGAGCTGTTTTTT. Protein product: CASSSGLVSTGELFF.

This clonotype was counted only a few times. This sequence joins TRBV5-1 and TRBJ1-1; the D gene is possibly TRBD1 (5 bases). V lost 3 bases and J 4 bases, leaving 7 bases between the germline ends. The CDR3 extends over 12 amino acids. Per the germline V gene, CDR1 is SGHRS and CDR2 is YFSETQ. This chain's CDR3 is CASSSGLTEAFF. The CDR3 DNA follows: TGCGCCAGCAGCTCGGGACTCACTGAAGCTTTCTTT.

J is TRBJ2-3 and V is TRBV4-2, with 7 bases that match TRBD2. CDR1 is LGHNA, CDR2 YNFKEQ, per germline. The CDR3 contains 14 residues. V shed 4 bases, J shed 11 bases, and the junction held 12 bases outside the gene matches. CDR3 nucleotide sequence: TGTGCCAGCAGCCTGGGGCGGGGGATGAAGGGGCAGTATTTT. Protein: CASSLGRGMKGQYF.

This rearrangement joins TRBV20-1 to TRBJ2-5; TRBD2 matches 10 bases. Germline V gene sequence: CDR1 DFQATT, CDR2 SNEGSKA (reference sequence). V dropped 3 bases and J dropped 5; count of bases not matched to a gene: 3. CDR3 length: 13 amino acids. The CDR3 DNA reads TGCAGTGCTAGGGGACTAGCGAGGGAGACCCAGTACTTC. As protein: CSARGLARETQYF.

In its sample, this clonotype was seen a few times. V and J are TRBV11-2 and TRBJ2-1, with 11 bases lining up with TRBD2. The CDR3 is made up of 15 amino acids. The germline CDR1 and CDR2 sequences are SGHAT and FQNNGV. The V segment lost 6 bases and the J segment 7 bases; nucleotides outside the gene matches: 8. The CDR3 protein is CASSLSSGGSNEQFF. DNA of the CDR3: TGTGCCAGCAGTTTATCTAGCGGGGGGTCTAATGAGCAGTTCTTC.

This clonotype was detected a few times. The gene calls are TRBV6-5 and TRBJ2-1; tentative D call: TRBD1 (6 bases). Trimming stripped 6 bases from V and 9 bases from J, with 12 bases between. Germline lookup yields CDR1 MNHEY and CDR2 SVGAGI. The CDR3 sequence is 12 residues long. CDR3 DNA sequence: TGTGCCAGCAGCCGAAGGGGGAGTGAGCAGTTCTTC. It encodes CASSRRGSEQFF.

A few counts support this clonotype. This CDR3 reads CASSSHRVNEQFF. CDR3 sequence (DNA): TGTGCCAGCAGTAGTCACAGGGTCAATGAGCAGTTCTTC. The V and J genes are TRBV6-1 and TRBJ2-1, with D possibly being TRBD1 (6 bases). Per germline, CDR1 MNHNS and CDR2 SASEGT. This CDR3 spans 13 amino acids. V was pared by 5 bases and J by 6 bases, with 11 bases between.

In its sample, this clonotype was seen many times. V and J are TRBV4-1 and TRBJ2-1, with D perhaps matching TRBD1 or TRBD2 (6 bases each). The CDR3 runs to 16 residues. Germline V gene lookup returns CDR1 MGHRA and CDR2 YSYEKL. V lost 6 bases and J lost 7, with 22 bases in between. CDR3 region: CASRHGHFEGGNEQFF. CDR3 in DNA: TGCGCCAGCAGACACGGACATTTCGAAGGGGGGAATGAGCAGTTCTTC.

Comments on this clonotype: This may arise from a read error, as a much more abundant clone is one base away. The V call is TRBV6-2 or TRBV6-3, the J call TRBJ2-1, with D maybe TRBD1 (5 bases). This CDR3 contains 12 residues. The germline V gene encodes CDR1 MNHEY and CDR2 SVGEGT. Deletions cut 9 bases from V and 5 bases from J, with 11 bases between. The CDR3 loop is CARSGRDNEQFF. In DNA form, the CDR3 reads TGTGCCAGGAGTGGCAGGGACAATGAGCAGTTCTTC.

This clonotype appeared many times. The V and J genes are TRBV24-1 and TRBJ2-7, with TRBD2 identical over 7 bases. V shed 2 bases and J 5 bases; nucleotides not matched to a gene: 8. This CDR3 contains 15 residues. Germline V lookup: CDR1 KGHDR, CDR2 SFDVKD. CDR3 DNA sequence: TGTGCCACCAGTGATTCCCTTGCAAGCGGGGACGAGCAGTACTTC. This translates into CATSDSLASGDEQYF.

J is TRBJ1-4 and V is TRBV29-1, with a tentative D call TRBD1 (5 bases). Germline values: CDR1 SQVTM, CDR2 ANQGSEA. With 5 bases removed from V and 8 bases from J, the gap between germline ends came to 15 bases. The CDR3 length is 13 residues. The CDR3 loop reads CSVSGGVVEKLFF. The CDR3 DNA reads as TGCAGCGTTTCCGGGGGAGTAGTAGAAAAACTGTTTTTT.

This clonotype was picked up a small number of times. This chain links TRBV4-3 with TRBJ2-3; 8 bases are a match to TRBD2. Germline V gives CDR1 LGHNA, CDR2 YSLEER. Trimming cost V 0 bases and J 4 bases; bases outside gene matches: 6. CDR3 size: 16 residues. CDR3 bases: TGCGCCAGCAGCCAAGAAGCGGGAGTGGGGGCAGATACGCAGTATTTT. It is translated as CASSQEAGVGADTQYF.

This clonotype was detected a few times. This chain's CDR3 is CASSLGLAGPSSYTGNEQFF. CDR3 bases: TGTGCCAGCAGCTTAGGACTAGCGGGACCCAGCTCCTATACCGGGAATGAGCAGTTCTTC. J is TRBJ2-1 and V is TRBV11-1; TRBD2 aligns across 11 bases. Per the germline V gene, CDR1 is SGHAT and CDR2 is FQDESV (reference sequence). The CDR3 loop spans 20 amino acids. V dropped 1 base and J dropped 7; count of bases not matched to a gene: 18. Filled out from reference TRBV11-1 and TRBJ2-1, the complete variable domain reads EAEVAQSPRYKITEKSQAVAFWCDPISGHATLYWYRQILGQGPELLVQFQDESVVDDSQLPKDRFSAERLKGVDSTLKIQPAELGDSAMYLCASSLGLAGPSSYTGNEQFFGPGTRLTVL.

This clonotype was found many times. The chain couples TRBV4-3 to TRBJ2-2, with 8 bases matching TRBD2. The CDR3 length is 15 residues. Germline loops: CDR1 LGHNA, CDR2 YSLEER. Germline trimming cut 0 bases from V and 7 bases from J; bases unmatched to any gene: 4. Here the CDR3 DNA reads TGCGCCAGCAGCCAAGAAACCCGGGAGGGCGGGGAGCTGTTTTTT. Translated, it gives CASSQETREGGELFF.

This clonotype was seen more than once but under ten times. CDR3 region: CASSLVARGREQYF. In DNA, the CDR3 is TGTGCCAGCAGCTTAGTGGCCAGAGGGAGGGAGCAGTACTTC. This sequence joins TRBV7-9 and TRBJ2-7; D possibly corresponds to TRBD2 (6 bases). This CDR3 contains 14 residues. The germline gives CDR1 SEHNR, CDR2 FQNEAQ (reference sequence). Trimming took off 1 base at V and 7 bases at J, with 14 bases between the two ends.

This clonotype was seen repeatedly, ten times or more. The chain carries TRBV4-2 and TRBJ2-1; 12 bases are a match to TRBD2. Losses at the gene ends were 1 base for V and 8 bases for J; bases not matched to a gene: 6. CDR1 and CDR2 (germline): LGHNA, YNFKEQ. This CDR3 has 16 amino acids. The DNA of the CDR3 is TGTGCCAGCAGCCAAGTGACTAGCGGGAGAGATTATGAGCAGTTCTTC. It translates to CASSQVTSGRDYEQFF.